This T cell receptor beta chain was sequenced during a study of T-cell reconstitution after alpha-beta-depleted transplantation in children. General study results and limits: It was surviving recipient T cells and thymic progenitors that gave some patients high TCRbeta diversity at day 60. Several hundred expanded graft clones reportedly gave rise to the alpha-beta T cells present about two months after transplant. Newly made T cells mostly supplied T-cell counts and diversity one year after transplant.

This clonotype was seen many times. Its matching antigen is unknown. Unique molecular identifiers were used in preparing the TCRbeta library. Each CDR3 protein is one row after TCRdb ran MiXCR on the PCR reads. This table has a few hundred thousand distinct CDR3 sequences, around 46% appearing once. The sample in question was PBMCs, obtained before TCRalphabeta/CD19-depleted stem cell transplant. This TCR was recovered from a girl aged 2 to 10 with aplastic anemia, due to receive a stem cell transplant.

CDR3 sequence reads: CASSREGGRALDEQYF. CDR3 nucleotides: TGTGCCAGCAGCCGTGAGGGCGGGAGGGCCCTGGACGAGCAGTACTTC. The chain joins TRBV7-2 to TRBJ2-7; 9 bases fit TRBD2. Germline trimming cut 5 bases from V and 5 bases from J; bases unmatched to any gene: 13. The germline gives CDR1 SGHTA, CDR2 FQGNSA. The CDR3 is made up of 16 amino acids.